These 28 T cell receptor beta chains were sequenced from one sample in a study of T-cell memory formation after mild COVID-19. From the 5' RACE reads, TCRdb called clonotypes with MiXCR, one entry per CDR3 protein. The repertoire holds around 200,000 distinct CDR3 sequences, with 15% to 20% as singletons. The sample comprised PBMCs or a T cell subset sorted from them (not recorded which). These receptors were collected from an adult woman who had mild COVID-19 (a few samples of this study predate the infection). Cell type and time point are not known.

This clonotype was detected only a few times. CDR3 in amino acids: CASSPVPDTAYEQYF. The CDR3 nucleotides are TGCGCCAGCAGCCCAGTCCCGGACACTGCTTACGAGCAGTACTTC. The V call is TRBV5-1, the J call TRBJ2-7, with D perhaps TRBD1 (5 bases). This CDR3 has 15 residues. V lost 4 bases and J lost 4, with 18 bases in between. Germline CDR1 SGHRS, CDR2 YFSETQ.

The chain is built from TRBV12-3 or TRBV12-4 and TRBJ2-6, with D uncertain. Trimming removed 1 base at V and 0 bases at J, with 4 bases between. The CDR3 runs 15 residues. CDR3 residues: CASSLGSSGANVLTF. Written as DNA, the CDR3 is TGTGCCAGCAGTTTAGGCAGCTCTGGGGCCAACGTCCTGACTTTC.

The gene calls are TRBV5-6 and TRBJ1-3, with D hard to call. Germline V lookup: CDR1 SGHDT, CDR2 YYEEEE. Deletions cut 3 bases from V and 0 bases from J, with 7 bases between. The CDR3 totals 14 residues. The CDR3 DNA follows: TGTGCCAGCAGCTCACCTATCTCTGGAAACACCATATATTTT. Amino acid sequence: CASSSPISGNTIYF.

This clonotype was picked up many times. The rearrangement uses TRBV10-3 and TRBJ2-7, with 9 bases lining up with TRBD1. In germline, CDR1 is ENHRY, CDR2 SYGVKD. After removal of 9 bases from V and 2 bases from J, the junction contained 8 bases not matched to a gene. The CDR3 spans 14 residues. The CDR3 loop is CAIRGTGIPYEQYF. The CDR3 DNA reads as TGTGCCATACGGGGGACAGGGATTCCCTACGAGCAGTACTTC.

The CDR3 reads CSASPGTRTDTQYF. The CDR3 DNA reads as TGCAGTGCTAGTCCCGGGACTAGGACAGATACGCAGTATTTT. The chain couples TRBV20-1 to TRBJ2-3; the match to TRBD2 covers 8 bases. Germline V gene sequence: CDR1 DFQATT, CDR2 SNEGSKA (reference sequence). The V and J ends lost 3 bases and 3 bases, in that order; junction bases with no gene match: 5. This CDR3 spans 14 amino acids.

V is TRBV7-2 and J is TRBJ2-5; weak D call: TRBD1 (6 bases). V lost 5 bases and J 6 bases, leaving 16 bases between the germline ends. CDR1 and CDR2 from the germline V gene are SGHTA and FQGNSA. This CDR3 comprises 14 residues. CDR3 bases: TGTGCCAGCAGCGGCTGGCAGGGGAGAAAGACCCAGTACTTC. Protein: CASSGWQGRKTQYF.

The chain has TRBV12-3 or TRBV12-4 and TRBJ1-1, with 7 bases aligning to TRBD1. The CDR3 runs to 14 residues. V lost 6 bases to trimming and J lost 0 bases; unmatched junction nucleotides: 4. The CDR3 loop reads CASRRGQMNTEAFF. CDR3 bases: TGTGCCAGCAGACGGGGACAGATGAACACTGAAGCTTTCTTT.

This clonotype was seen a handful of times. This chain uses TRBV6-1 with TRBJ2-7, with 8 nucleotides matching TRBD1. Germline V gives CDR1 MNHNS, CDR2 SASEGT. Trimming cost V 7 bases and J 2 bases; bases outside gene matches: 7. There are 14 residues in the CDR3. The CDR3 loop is CASTRTGQTYEQYF. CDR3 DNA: TGTGCCAGCACCAGGACAGGGCAAACCTACGAGCAGTACTTC.

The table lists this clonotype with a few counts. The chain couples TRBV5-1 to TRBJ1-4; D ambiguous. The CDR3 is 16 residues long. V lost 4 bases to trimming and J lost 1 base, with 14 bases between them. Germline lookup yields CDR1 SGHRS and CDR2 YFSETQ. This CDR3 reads CASSRSPTETNEKLFF. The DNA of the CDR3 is TGCGCCAGCAGCCGGAGCCCAACAGAAACTAATGAAAAACTGTTTTTT.

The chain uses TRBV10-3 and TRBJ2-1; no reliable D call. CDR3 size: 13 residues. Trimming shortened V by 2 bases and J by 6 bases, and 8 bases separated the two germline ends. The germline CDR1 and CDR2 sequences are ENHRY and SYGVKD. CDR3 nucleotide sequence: TGTGCCATCAGTGAGCGATATGGCAATGAGCAGTTCTTC. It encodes CAISERYGNEQFF.

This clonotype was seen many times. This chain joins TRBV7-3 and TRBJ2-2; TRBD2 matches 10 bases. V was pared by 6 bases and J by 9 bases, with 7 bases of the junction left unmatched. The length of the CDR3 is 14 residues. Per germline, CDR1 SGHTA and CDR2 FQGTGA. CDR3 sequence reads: CASRSSGRGRELFF. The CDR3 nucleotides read TGTGCCAGCAGATCTAGCGGGAGAGGCAGGGAGCTGTTTTTT.

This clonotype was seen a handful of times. CDR3 loop: CASSNRVSETQYF. The DNA for the CDR3 is TGTGCCAGCAGCAACAGGGTGAGCGAGACCCAGTACTTC. J is TRBJ2-5 and V is TRBV5-4, with D perhaps matching TRBD1 (6 bases). CDR1 is SGHNT and CDR2 is YYREEE in the germline V gene (reference sequence). There are 13 residues in the CDR3. Trimming shortened V by 4 bases and J by 5 bases, and 12 bases separated the two germline ends.

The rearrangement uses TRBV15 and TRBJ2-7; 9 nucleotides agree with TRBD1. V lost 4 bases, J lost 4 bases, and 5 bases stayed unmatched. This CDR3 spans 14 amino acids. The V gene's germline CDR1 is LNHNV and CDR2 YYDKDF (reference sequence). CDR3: CATSKGQGTYEQYF. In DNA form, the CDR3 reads TGTGCCACCAGCAAGGGACAGGGAACGTACGAGCAGTACTTC.

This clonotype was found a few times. The CDR3 reads CASSLVHQETQYF. The DNA of the CDR3 is TGCGCCAGCAGCTTGGTTCATCAAGAGACCCAGTACTTC. V gene TRBV5-1 combines with J gene TRBJ2-5; D call uncertain. CDR3 size: 13 residues. Looked up from germline, CDR1 is SGHRS and CDR2 is YFSETQ. V dropped 0 bases and J dropped 2 bases, with 5 bases sitting between them.

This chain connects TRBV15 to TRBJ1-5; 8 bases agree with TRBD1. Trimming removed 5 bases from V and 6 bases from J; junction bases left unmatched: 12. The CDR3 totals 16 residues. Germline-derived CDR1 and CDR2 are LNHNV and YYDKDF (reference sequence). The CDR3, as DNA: TGTGCCACCAGCGGCCGGACAGGGCCGGTTATTCAGCCCCAGCATTTT. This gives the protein CATSGRTGPVIQPQHF.

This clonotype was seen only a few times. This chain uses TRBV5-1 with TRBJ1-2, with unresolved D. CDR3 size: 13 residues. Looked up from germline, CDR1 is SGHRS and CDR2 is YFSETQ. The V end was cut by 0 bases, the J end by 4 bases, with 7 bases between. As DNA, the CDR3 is TGCGCCAGCAGCTTGGAGCATCCCTATGGCTACACCTTC. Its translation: CASSLEHPYGYTF.

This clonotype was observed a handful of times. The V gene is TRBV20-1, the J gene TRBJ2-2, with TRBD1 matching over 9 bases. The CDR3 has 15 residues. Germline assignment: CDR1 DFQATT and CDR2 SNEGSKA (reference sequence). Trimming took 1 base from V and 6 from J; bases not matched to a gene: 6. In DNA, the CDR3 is TGCAGTGCTAGAGGACAGGGGGGAATGGCCGGGGAGCTGTTTTTT. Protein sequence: CSARGQGGMAGELFF.

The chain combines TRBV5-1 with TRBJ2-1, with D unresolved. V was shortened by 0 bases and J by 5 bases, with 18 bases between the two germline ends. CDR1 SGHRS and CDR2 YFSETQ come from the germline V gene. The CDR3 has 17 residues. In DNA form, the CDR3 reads TGCGCCAGCAGCTTGGTGCGCAGACCCGAGAAACACAATGAGCAGTTCTTC. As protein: CASSLVRRPEKHNEQFF.

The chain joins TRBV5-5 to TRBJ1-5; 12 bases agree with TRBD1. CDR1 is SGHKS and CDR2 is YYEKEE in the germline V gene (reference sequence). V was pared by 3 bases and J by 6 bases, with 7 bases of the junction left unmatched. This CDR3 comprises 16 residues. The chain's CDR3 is CASSSGQGALGQPQHF. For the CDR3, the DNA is TGTGCCAGCAGCTCGGGACAGGGGGCCCTCGGTCAGCCCCAGCATTTT.

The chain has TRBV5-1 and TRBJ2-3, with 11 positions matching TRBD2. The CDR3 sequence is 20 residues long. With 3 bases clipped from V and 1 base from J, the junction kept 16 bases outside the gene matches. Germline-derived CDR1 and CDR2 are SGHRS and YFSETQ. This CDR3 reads CASSSSLGTSGVAGTDTQYF. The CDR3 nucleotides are TGCGCCAGCAGCTCCTCCCTCGGGACTAGCGGTGTGGCAGGCACAGATACGCAGTATTTT.

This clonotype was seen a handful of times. The CDR3: CASSPLTSGYTGELFF. The CDR3 DNA reads TGCGCCAGCAGTCCTCTCACTAGCGGGTACACCGGGGAGCTGTTTTTT. This chain joins TRBV5-1 and TRBJ2-2, with 9 bases that match TRBD2. The trim removed 5 bases at V and 3 bases at J, leaving 8 bases unmatched. CDR3 length equals 16 residues. CDR1 is SGHRS and CDR2 is YFSETQ in the germline V gene.

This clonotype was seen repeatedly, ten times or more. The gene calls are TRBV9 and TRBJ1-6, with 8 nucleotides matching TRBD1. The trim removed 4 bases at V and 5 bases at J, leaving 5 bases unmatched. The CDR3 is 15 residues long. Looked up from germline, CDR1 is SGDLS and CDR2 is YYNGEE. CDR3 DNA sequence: TGTGCCAGCAGCCCTAGGACAGGGCATAATTCACCCCTCCACTTT. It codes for CASSPRTGHNSPLHF.

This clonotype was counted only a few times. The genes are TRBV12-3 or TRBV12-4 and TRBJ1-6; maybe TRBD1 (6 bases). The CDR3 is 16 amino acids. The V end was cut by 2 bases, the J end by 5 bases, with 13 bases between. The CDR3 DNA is TGTGCCAGCAGTTTATCAGGACAGAGACATAATTCACCCCTCCACTTT. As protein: CASSLSGQRHNSPLHF.

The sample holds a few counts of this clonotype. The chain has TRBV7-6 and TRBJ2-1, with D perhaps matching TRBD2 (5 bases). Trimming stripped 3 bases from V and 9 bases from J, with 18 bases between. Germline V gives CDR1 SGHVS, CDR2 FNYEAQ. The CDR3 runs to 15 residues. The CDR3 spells CASSFRGGLFGEQFF. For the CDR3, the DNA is TGTGCCAGCAGCTTCCGGGGTGGGTTATTTGGTGAGCAGTTCTTC.

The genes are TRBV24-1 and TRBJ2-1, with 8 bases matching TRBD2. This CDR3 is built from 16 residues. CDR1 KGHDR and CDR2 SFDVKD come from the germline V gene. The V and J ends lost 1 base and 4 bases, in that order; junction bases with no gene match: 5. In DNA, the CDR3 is TGTGCCACCAGTGATTTAACTAGCGGACATTACAATGAGCAGTTCTTC. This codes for CATSDLTSGHYNEQFF.

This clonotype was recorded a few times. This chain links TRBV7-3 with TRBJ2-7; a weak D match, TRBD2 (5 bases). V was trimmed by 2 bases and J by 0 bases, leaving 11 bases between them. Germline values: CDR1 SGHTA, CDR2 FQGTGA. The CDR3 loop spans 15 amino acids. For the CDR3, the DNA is TGTGCCAGCAGCTTATCCCCCACTAGCTCCTACGAGCAGTACTTC. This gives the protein CASSLSPTSSYEQYF.

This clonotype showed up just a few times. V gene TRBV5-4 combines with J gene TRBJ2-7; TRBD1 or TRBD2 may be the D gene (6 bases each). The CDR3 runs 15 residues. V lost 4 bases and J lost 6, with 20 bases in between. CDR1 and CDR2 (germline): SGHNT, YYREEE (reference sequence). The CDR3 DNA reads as TGTGCCAGCAGCCGGGGAGGACAGTCCCAGATCGAGCAGTACTTC. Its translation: CASSRGGQSQIEQYF.

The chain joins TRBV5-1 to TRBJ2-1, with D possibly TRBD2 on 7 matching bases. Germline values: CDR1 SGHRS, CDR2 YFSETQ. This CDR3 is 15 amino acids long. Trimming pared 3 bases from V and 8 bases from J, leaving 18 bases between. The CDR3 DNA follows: TGCGCCAGCAGCTCGAAGGGGGGGACTTTGCATGAGCAGTTCTTC. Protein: CASSSKGGTLHEQFF.